The 10 T cell receptor beta chains below were found in one sample sequenced in a study of cytomegalovirus exposure and HLA in healthy donors. A multiplex PCR was run with 60 Vbeta primers and 13 Jbeta primers. Method: immunoSEQ multiplex PCR; TCRdb's copy keeps in-frame clones and lacks some. The top ten clones hold 1% to 1.4% of a sample with around 190,000 clones, roughly nine tenths of them seen once. The sample taken for sequencing was PBMCs. Receptors originate from a boy aged 2 to 10 in good health and CMV-seronegative.

This chain connects TRBV25-1 to TRBJ2-5, with 9 nucleotides matching TRBD1. Near its end, the DNA agrees better with TRBJ2-7, so the J call may be wrong. The CDR3 totals 13 residues. Germline V gene lookup returns CDR1 MGHDK and CDR2 SYGVNS. For the CDR3, the DNA is TGTGCCAGTACCGGGACAGGGTCCTACGAGCAGTACTTC. As protein: CASTGTGSYEQYF.

The rearrangement uses TRBV11-3 and TRBJ2-2; unclear D gene. Per germline, CDR1 SGHNT and CDR2 YENEEA. Trimming took off 4 bases at V and 0 bases at J, with 6 bases between the two ends. This CDR3 comprises 14 residues. The CDR3 DNA follows: TGTGCCAGCAGCTCGACATCGAACACCGGGGAGCTGTTTTTT. It translates to CASSSTSNTGELFF.

The CDR3 nucleotides read TGTGCCTTAAACAGTGGCACCGGGGAGCTGTTTTTT. It yields the protein CALNSGTGELFF. The genes are TRBV30 and TRBJ2-2, with D unresolved. The CDR3 has 12 residues. Looked up from germline, CDR1 is GTSNPN and CDR2 is SVGIG (reference sequence). V was pared by 7 bases and J by 4 bases, with 10 bases between.

This clone appeared once. V usage is TRBV2 and J usage is TRBJ2-3; the match to TRBD2 covers 7 bases. Germline CDR1 is SNHLY and CDR2 is FYNNEI. CDR3 size: 14 residues. Trimming took 4 bases from V and 5 from J; bases not matched to a gene: 6. This chain's CDR3 is CASSAAGVEDTQYF. CDR3 sequence (DNA): TGTGCCAGCAGTGCGGCGGGAGTGGAAGATACGCAGTATTTT.

This rearrangement joins TRBV9 to TRBJ1-2; 8 nucleotides agree with TRBD1. The CDR3 runs to 14 residues. J gave up 5 bases and V 0 bases, and 3 bases lay outside the gene matches. The germline V gene encodes CDR1 SGDLS and CDR2 YYNGEE. The CDR3 protein is CASSVVGQEYGYTF. CDR3 sequence (DNA): TGTGCCAGCAGCGTAGTGGGACAGGAATATGGCTACACCTTC. Drawing the rest from reference TRBV9 and TRBJ1-2, the complete variable domain is DSGVTQTPKHLITATGQRVTLRCSPRSGDLSVYWYQQSLDQGLQFLIQYYNGEERAKGNILERFSAQQFPDLHSELNLSSLELGDSALYFCASSVVGQEYGYTFGSGTRLTVV.

This clone was observed once. This chain links TRBV29-1 with TRBJ2-5; TRBD1 is a possible D gene (6 bases). CDR3 length: 16 residues. Germline V CDR1 and CDR2: SQVTM, ANQGSEA. V dropped 6 bases and J dropped 1 base, with 21 bases sitting between them. The CDR3 DNA reads as TGCAGCGTCGACCAACCCTATGACAGGTCCCAAGAGACCCAGTACTTC. Translating gives CSVDQPYDRSQETQYF.

This chain links TRBV6-6 with TRBJ1-4, with 8 bases identical to TRBD1. The CDR3 runs 15 residues. V lost 7 bases, J lost 5 bases, and 9 bases stayed unmatched. Germline CDR1 MNHNY, CDR2 SVGAGI (reference sequence). The CDR3: CASTIIQGVNEKLFF. DNA of the CDR3: TGTGCCAGCACGATTATACAGGGGGTCAATGAAAAACTGTTTTTT.

The J gene is TRBJ2-2, the V gene TRBV5-1, with TRBD1 matching over 8 bases. Unmatched junction bases numbered 11, after V lost 5 bases and J lost 2 bases. The CDR3 has 17 amino acids. CDR1 SGHRS and CDR2 YFSETQ come from the germline V gene. CDR3 protein: CASRSGGPLLNTGELFF. DNA of the CDR3: TGCGCCAGCAGATCAGGGGGCCCTCTCCTAAACACCGGGGAGCTGTTTTTT.

V is TRBV9 and J is TRBJ2-1; TRBD2 matches at 10 bases. The length of the CDR3 is 16 residues. Germline V gene sequence: CDR1 SGDLS, CDR2 YYNGEE. Trimming took 4 bases from V and 10 from J; bases not matched to a gene: 14. The DNA for the CDR3 is TGTGCCAGCAGCCCAACCCTTGCTAGCGGGGGAGAAGAGCAGTTCTTC. Protein: CASSPTLASGGEEQFF.

The CDR3 DNA reads as TGCGCCAGCAGCCCGCGCCTCACCGGGGAGCTGTTTTTT. This translates into CASSPRLTGELFF. The chain is built from TRBV5-1 and TRBJ2-2; unclear D gene. V dropped 4 bases and J dropped 4 bases, with 8 bases sitting between them. Germline lookup yields CDR1 SGHRS and CDR2 YFSETQ. This CDR3 spans 13 amino acids.